These 11 T cell receptor beta chains came from one sample sequenced in a study of T cells in women clearing cervical HPV infection. Method: immunoSEQ multiplex PCR; TCRdb's copy keeps in-frame clones and lacks some. Its clone listing holds approximately 35,000 clones. The sample was blood buffy coat. The receptor set was obtained from a woman between 18 and 75 years old with a cervical HPV16 infection that either progressed to CIN3+ or cleared (not recorded which).

Points on this clone: The observed sequence ends 3 residues before the CDR3 terminus, with the missing tail filled in from the germline J gene. The chain has TRBV7-9 and TRBJ1-2; D unresolved. The germline V gene has CDR1 SEHNR and CDR2 FQNEAQ (reference sequence). This CDR3 is 12 amino acids long. CDR3 protein: CASSPSTDTYTF. The DNA read from the CDR3 is TGTGCCAGCAGCCCCTCCACAGATACC. The variable domain in full, completed from reference TRBV7-9 and TRBJ1-2, reads DTGVSQNPRHKITKRGQNVTFRCDPISEHNRLYWYRQTLGQGPEFLTYFQNEAQLEKSRLLSDRFSAERPKGSFSTLEIQRTEQGDSAMYLCASSPSTDTYTFGSGTRLTVV.

Comments on this clone: Coverage ceases 3 residues before the CDR3 finishes, and the germline J gene fills in the end. This chain connects TRBV20-1 to TRBJ2-1, with D possibly being TRBD2 (6 bases). Per the germline V gene, CDR1 is DFQATT and CDR2 is SNEGSKA (reference sequence). The CDR3 consists of 16 residues. Trimming took off 3 bases at V and 2 bases at J, with 17 bases between the two ends. Partial CDR3 DNA: TGCAGTGCTAGTCCGGTTAGGACTACCCCCTACAATGAG. Protein: CSASPVRTTPYNE. The entire CDR3 protein reads CSASPVRTTPYNEQFF.

About this clone itself: The read ends 3 residues shy of where the CDR3 ends; the end is completed using the germline J gene. The chain employs TRBV7-9 and TRBJ2-7, with D unclear. The CDR3 has 12 residues. Germline V CDR1 and CDR2: SEHNR, FQNEAQ (reference sequence). Deletions cut 4 bases from V and 4 bases from J, with 8 bases between. This CDR3 is CASSSVFYEQYF. The CDR3 bases that were read are TGTGCCAGCAGCTCCGTCTTTTACGAG.

In the case of this clone: The read ends 3 residues before the CDR3 terminus; that terminus is restored from the germline J gene. The chain joins TRBV6-2 or TRBV6-3 to TRBJ1-2, with TRBD1 matching 7 bases. The CDR3 is 14 residues long. Germline V gene data show CDR1 as MNHEY and CDR2 as SVGEGT. The sequenced part of the CDR3 DNA is TGTGCCAGCAGATACGGGACAGCAGCTTTCGGC. Residues: CASRYGTAAFG. The full CDR3 sequence reads CASRYGTAAFGYTF.

As to this clone: The read terminates 3 residues ahead of where the CDR3 ends, so the germline J gene completes it. The rearrangement joins TRBV5-1 to TRBJ2-2, with D maybe TRBD1 (5 bases). CDR1 SGHRS and CDR2 YFSETQ come from the germline V gene. The CDR3 is 18 residues long. The CDR3 spells CASSLAGTTGSGANVLFF. Partial CDR3 DNA: TGCGCCAGCAGCTTGGCCGGTACAACAGGCTCTGGGGCCAACGTG.

In the case of this clone: The read falls 3 residues short of the CDR3 end, and the missing part is taken from the germline J gene. This sequence joins TRBV11-2 and TRBJ2-4, with a possible D match to TRBD2 (5 bases). This CDR3 comprises 13 residues. Germline V CDR1 and CDR2: SGHAT, FQNNGV. The CDR3 region is CASSLARSGFQYF. The part of the CDR3 DNA that was read is TGTGCCAGCAGCTTAGCACGGTCGGGGTTT.

Note on this clone: The read ends 3 residues before the CDR3 terminus; that terminus is restored from the germline J gene. The rearrangement uses TRBV25-1 and TRBJ2-1; the D is unclear. V was shortened by 4 bases and J by 0 bases, with 13 bases between the two germline ends. Looked up from germline, CDR1 is MGHDK and CDR2 is SYGVNS. CDR3 length: 16 amino acids. The sequenced part of the CDR3 DNA is TGTGCCAGCAGTGGAGCGACGGTCCCCTCCTACAATGAG. Translating gives CASSGATVPSYNE. The full CDR3 sequence reads CASSGATVPSYNEQFF.

Concerning this clone itself: The read finishes 3 residues shy of the CDR3 end, and the germline J gene is used to complete it. The chain has TRBV19 and TRBJ1-2; D is possibly TRBD1 (6 bases). The CDR3 loop spans 15 amino acids. The germline CDR1 and CDR2 sequences are LNHDA and SQIVND (reference sequence). Partial CDR3 DNA: TGTGCCAGTAGTATAGGGAAGCGGGGGCGCGATACC. Translation: CASSIGKRGRDT. The entire CDR3 reads CASSIGKRGRDTYTF.

Comment on this clone: The sequenced fragment ends 3 residues before the CDR3 boundary, so the rest is inferred from the germline J gene. The chain uses TRBV5-4 and TRBJ1-1; TRBD1 might be the D (6 bases). The CDR3 spans 15 residues. Per the germline V gene, CDR1 is SGHNT and CDR2 is YYREEE (reference sequence). The V end lost 4 bases, the J end lost 1 base, and 14 bases lay between the germline ends. CDR3 sequence reads: CASSVPGHSNTEAFF. The covered CDR3 bases are TGTGCCAGCAGCGTACCGGGACATTCGAACACTGAA. The entire variable domain, with the rest obtained from reference TRBV5-4 and TRBJ1-1, is as follows: ETGVTQSPTHLIKTRGQQVTLRCSSQSGHNTVSWYQQALGQGPQFIFQYYREEENGRGNFPPRFSGLQFPNYSSELNVNALELDDSALYLCASSVPGHSNTEAFFGQGTRLTVV.

With regard to this clone: The read is 3 residues too short to cover the CDR3 end, so that end is filled in from the germline J gene. The rearrangement uses TRBV28 and TRBJ1-2, with a possible D match to TRBD1 (6 bases). The V end lost 7 bases, the J end lost 7 bases, and 22 bases lay between the germline ends. Germline V lookup: CDR1 MDHEN, CDR2 SYDVKM. This CDR3 is 15 amino acids long. The CDR3 sequence: CASTLRAGGHLGYTF. The CDR3 bases that were read are TGTGCCAGCACGTTACGGGCCGGGGGGCACCTTGGC.

About this clone: The observed sequence ends 3 residues before the CDR3 terminus, with the missing tail filled in from the germline J gene. The chain couples TRBV29-1 to TRBJ2-7, with D possibly TRBD1 on 6 matching bases. This CDR3 is built from 13 residues. The germline gives CDR1 SQVTM, CDR2 ANQGSEA. Trimming took 1 base from V and 2 from J, leaving 9 bases between them. Partial CDR3 DNA: TGCAGCGTTGAAGGTGGGGACACCTACGAG. Translated: CSVEGGDTYE. The CDR3 in its entirety is CSVEGGDTYEQYF.